This T cell receptor (beta chain) was identified in a study of T cell repertoires in cytomegalovirus infection. For the study at large: Used in the study were CMV epitopes, some recently identified and HLA-C-restricted, others well-studied and HLA-B-restricted. Shared public TCR beta signatures pointed to both CMV infection and a matching HLA type. Study-level results: Adding up the frequency of public TCR beta families identified people who carried CMV plus the relevant HLA. HLA-C-restricted CMV-specific TCR beta clonotypes prevailed in the ex vivo response.

TCRdb re-analysed the reads in MiXCR, keeping a single row per CDR3 protein. Of roughly 340,000 distinct CDR3 sequences in the sample, almost 30% are singletons; the top ten hold about 20%. In the case of this clonotype: Its cognate antigen is unknown.

The CDR3 contains 13 residues. The J segment lost 5 bases and the V segment lost 10 bases, leaving 8 bases of the junction unmatched. The sequences come from cultured PBMCs, collected from culture after CMV antigen stimulation. This TCR came from a human donor in good health (CMV status not recorded). Some clones in this sample may be carry-over from other donors' samples. The chain links TRBV12-3 or TRBV12-4 to TRBJ1-1; TRBD1 matches at 9 bases. In DNA form, the CDR3 reads TGTGCCATTTCGACAGGGGGAGGTACTGAAGCTTTCTTT. Translating gives CAISTGGGTEAFF.